A single sample gave rise to the 5 T cell receptor beta chains below, sequenced in a study of blood T cell repertoires in COVID-19 (dated by TCRdb to the early 2020s). The library was generated by the immunoSEQ multiplex PCR assay. TCRdb's version of the immuneACCESS table is confined to in-frame rearrangements and falls short of the full clone set. An unresolved V gene accounts for under half of the shortfall where checked; the remainder is of unknown origin. For this sample the table gives 60,000 to 85,000 clones, of which 88% were detected only once. The ten largest clones add up to less than 2% of the sample. Sequencing was carried out using peripheral blood. These TCRs come from a woman of 80 years or more with active or convalescent COVID-19.

The gene calls are TRBV24-1 and TRBJ1-2; D might be TRBD1 (5 bases). V shed 3 bases and J shed 7 bases, with 17 bases lying between them. The CDR3 runs to 15 residues. Germline V CDR1 and CDR2: KGHDR, SFDVKD. The CDR3 spells CATSDPGAGLAGYTF. The DNA of the CDR3 is TGTGCCACCAGTGATCCTGGGGCAGGGCTCGCTGGCTACACCTTC.

The CDR3, as DNA: TGTGCCAGCAGCACGTATAGCGGGGGGCTTCCCTGTCACGAGCAGTACTTC. This translates into CASSTYSGGLPCHEQYF. The chain carries TRBV12-1 and TRBJ2-7; TRBD2 is the table's D call and was not checked against the DNA. TRBV12-1 is an annotated pseudogene. CDR3 length: 17 residues.

This clone was seen only once. The chain has TRBV18 and TRBJ2-7; TRBD2 might be the D (5 bases). The CDR3 sequence is 15 residues long. Deletions cut 2 bases from V and 4 bases from J, with 15 bases between. The germline V gene encodes CDR1 KGHSH and CDR2 LQKENI. The CDR3 here is CASSPTARTAYEQYF. CDR3 DNA sequence: TGTGCCAGCTCACCAACGGCACGGACTGCTTACGAGCAGTACTTC.

V gene TRBV3-1 (or the pseudogene TRBV3-2) combines with J gene TRBJ2-1, with D unresolved. CDR1 and CDR2 (germline): LGHDT, YNNKEL (reference sequence). Deletions cut 5 bases from V and 7 bases from J, with 6 bases between. CDR3 length equals 11 residues. The CDR3 loop is CASSAANEQFF. The CDR3 nucleotides are TGTGCCAGCAGCGCCGCGAATGAGCAGTTCTTC.

V and J are TRBV11-2 and TRBJ1-2, with TRBD1 matching over 7 bases. Germline lookup yields CDR1 SGHAT and CDR2 FQNNGV. With 3 bases clipped from V and 4 bases from J, the junction kept 8 bases outside the gene matches. This CDR3 spans 15 amino acids. DNA for the CDR3: TGTGCCAGCAGCTTGACTCACAGGGGCCCCTATGGCTACACCTTC. This sequence encodes CASSLTHRGPYGYTF.